This T cell receptor (beta chain) is from a study of blood T cell repertoires in COVID-19. CDR3 size: 15 residues. Germline V gene lookup returns CDR1 SGDLS and CDR2 YYNGEE. V was clipped by 3 bases and J by 0 bases, with 12 bases between them. Enrolled through a virtual design, the participants were between roughly 18 and 95 years of age and came from approximately 25 US areas. Donors of Cohort 3 who recovered were those that had two negative PCRs, clearance, or symptom resolution. Clones were sequenced by immunoSEQ multiplex PCR, and TCRdb holds only the in-frame ones, with some missing. Among 250,000 or so clones listed, approximately 83% were seen once.

Sequences were obtained from PBMCs or T cells enriched from blood (not recorded which). The clonotype comes from a man in his fifties who had recovered from COVID-19. V and J are TRBV9 and TRBJ1-2, with a tentative D call TRBD1 (6 bases). CDR3 nucleotides: TGTGCCAGCAGCGAGTGGGACAACACTAACTATGGCTACACCTTC. Encoded protein: CASSEWDNTNYGYTF.